This T cell receptor beta chain came from a study of T cells in Graves' hyperthyroidism and ophthalmopathy. Amplified TCR beta CDR3 regions derived from RNA transcripts. HTBI primers were used for first-round RT-PCR of the TCR CDR3. From the multiplex PCR reads, TCRdb called clonotypes with MiXCR, one entry per CDR3 protein. The table includes about 210,000 distinct CDR3 sequences, about 15% detected once. This clonotype was seen many times. This CDR3 region has 18 residues. The germline gives CDR1 MDHEN, CDR2 SYDVKM. V shed 4 bases and J 7 bases; nucleotides not matched to a gene: 17. This receptor was taken from a man between 45 and 60 years old with Graves' hyperthyroidism. The chain combines TRBV28 with TRBJ2-1, with 9 bases that match TRBD2. The specimen sequenced was blood. CDR3 nucleotides: TGTGCCAGCAGTTCCCTGTTAACTAGCGGGTACCGGTGGAATGAGCAGTTCTTC. It specifies CASSSLLTSGYRWNEQFF.